One and the same sample provided the 12 T cell receptor beta chains below, sequenced in a study of Ad26.COV2.S vaccination and SARS-CoV-2 variants (dated by TCRdb to the early 2020s). Library preparation used the immunoSEQ multiplex PCR assay. Held by TCRdb, this immuneACCESS table contains in-frame sequences only and omits some clones. Under half of the omission traces to an unresolved V gene where checked; the cause of the rest is unknown. The sample profile shows about 370,000 clones; more than 85% of them were found once. The top ten clonotypes cover about 3.6% of the sample. The treatment or condition label, read with the paper, signifies: around 19 received Ad26.COV2.S at low or high dose, single or two shots; about 5 received placebo; per-sample allocation not given. For vaccine and placebo recipients, repertoires were sequenced using samples collected on day 63 after the first injection.

Here the sequenced sample was peripheral blood, taken in a trial of Ad26.COV2.S vaccine versus placebo. The receptors shown here come from a person aged 18-65 years who received the Ad26.COV2.S COVID-19 vaccine or a placebo.

The chain combines TRBV5-4 with TRBJ1-3; the D gene is possibly TRBD1 (5 bases). V was clipped by 1 base and J by 0 bases, with 11 bases between them. The germline V gene encodes CDR1 SGHNT and CDR2 YYREEE (reference sequence). The CDR3 covers 16 residues. As DNA, the CDR3 is TGTGCCAGCAGCTTGTGGGGACCTAGCTCTGGAAACACCATATATTTT. Its translation is CASSLWGPSSGNTIYF.

The chain links TRBV20-1 to TRBJ1-4; D gene ambiguous. The V and J ends lost 6 bases and 10 bases respectively, with 12 bases between them. In germline, CDR1 is DFQATT, CDR2 SNEGSKA (reference sequence). This CDR3 region has 11 residues. CDR3 in amino acids: CSAALDGKLFF. CDR3 sequence (DNA): TGCAGTGCCGCCCTCGACGGAAAACTGTTTTTT.

V and J are TRBV9 and TRBJ1-3; tentative D call: TRBD1 (5 bases). V lost 0 bases and J 4 bases, leaving 14 bases between the germline ends. This CDR3 spans 16 amino acids. Looked up from germline, CDR1 is SGDLS and CDR2 is YYNGEE. CDR3 sequence (DNA): TGTGCCAGCAGCGTAGCCGGGACCGCGAGGGGAAACACCATATATTTT. Translated, it gives CASSVAGTARGNTIYF. The complete variable domain, with remaining parts taken from reference TRBV9 and TRBJ1-3, reads DSGVTQTPKHLITATGQRVTLRCSPRSGDLSVYWYQQSLDQGLQFLIQYYNGEERAKGNILERFSAQQFPDLHSELNLSSLELGDSALYFCASSVAGTARGNTIYFGEGSWLTVV.

This clone occurred once. The CDR3 does not end in the conserved phenylalanine or tryptophan, so this is likely a read error. No DNA is shown, since the ends of the CDR3 on it are uncertain; the CDR3 is the one TCRdb lists. The V call is TRBV20-1, the J call TRBJ2-7. 8 amino acids form the CDR3, both terminal residues included. Germline loops: CDR1 DFQATT, CDR2 SNEGSKA (reference sequence). The CDR3 sequence is CSAGSHVL.

The gene calls are TRBV4-2 and TRBJ2-5; 7 bases are a match to TRBD2. Looked up from germline, CDR1 is LGHNA and CDR2 is YNFKEQ. This CDR3 has 16 amino acids. V lost 2 bases, J lost 3 bases, and 9 bases stayed unmatched. CDR3 in DNA: TGTGCCAGCAGCCAATCAACGGGGGGATTCGAAGAGACCCAGTACTTC. As protein: CASSQSTGGFEETQYF.

The chain couples TRBV19 to TRBJ1-6, with TRBD1 matching over 7 bases. After removal of 3 bases from V and 4 bases from J, the junction contained 3 bases not matched to a gene. The germline CDR1 and CDR2 sequences are LNHDA and SQIVND (reference sequence). The CDR3 has 15 amino acids. The CDR3 DNA sequence: TGTGCCAGTAGTATGGGACAGCTATATAATTCACCCCTCCACTTT. It translates to CASSMGQLYNSPLHF.

This clone showed up just once. V is TRBV9 and J is TRBJ2-1, with 9 positions matching TRBD2. The V segment lost 2 bases and the J segment 7 bases; nucleotides outside the gene matches: 10. The germline CDR1 and CDR2 sequences are SGDLS and YYNGEE. The CDR3 sequence is 16 residues long. The CDR3 DNA reads as TGTGCCAGCAGCGTCCAAGCGGGGGGATTGCGGAATGAGCAGTTCTTC. As protein: CASSVQAGGLRNEQFF.

A word on this clone: The sample carries other DNA sequences with the same CDR3. The rearrangement links TRBV3-1 (or the pseudogene TRBV3-2) to TRBJ2-7, with D unresolved. V shed 0 bases and J shed 0 bases, with 9 bases lying between them. The CDR3 has 15 amino acids. The germline V gene encodes CDR1 LGHDT and CDR2 YNNKEL (reference sequence). The CDR3 here is CASSQDGRSSYEQYF. CDR3 nucleotides: TGTGCCAGCAGCCAAGATGGTCGGAGCTCCTACGAGCAGTACTTC.

This rearrangement joins TRBV15 to TRBJ2-3, with TRBD1 identical over 8 bases. CDR1 is LNHNV, CDR2 YYDKDF, per germline (reference sequence). Unmatched junction bases numbered 3, after V lost 5 bases and J lost 2 bases. The CDR3 consists of 14 residues. The CDR3 loop is CATSAGGTTDTQYF. The CDR3, as DNA: TGTGCCACCAGCGCAGGGGGCACCACAGATACGCAGTATTTT.

Remarks on this clone: Additional DNA sequences in this sample encode the identical CDR3. The chain links TRBV6-5 to TRBJ1-2, with 9 bases that match TRBD1. Per germline, CDR1 MNHEY and CDR2 SVGAGI. Unmatched junction bases numbered 4, after V lost 5 bases and J lost 6 bases. CDR3 length equals 13 residues. The CDR3 region is CASSPDRGDGYTF. CDR3 nucleotide sequence: TGTGCCAGCAGTCCGGACAGGGGTGATGGCTACACCTTC.

The chain employs TRBV6-5 and TRBJ2-2; either TRBD1 or TRBD2 may supply D (6 bases each). V lost 3 bases and J lost 6, with 11 bases in between. The CDR3 runs to 14 residues. CDR1 is MNHEY and CDR2 is SVGAGI in the germline V gene. CDR3 residues: CASSYTGASGELFF. CDR3 DNA sequence: TGTGCCAGCAGTTATACGGGGGCCTCCGGGGAGCTGTTTTTT.

The chain carries TRBV6-2 or TRBV6-3 and TRBJ1-2; D gene uncertain. Deletions cut 2 bases from V and 4 bases from J, with 8 bases between. CDR3 length equals 13 residues. Germline CDR1 reads MNHEY; CDR2 reads SVGEGT. In nucleotides, the CDR3 is TGTGCCAGCAGTTACCAAAACGGCTATGGCTACACCTTC. Translated, it gives CASSYQNGYGYTF.